Presented here are 9 T cell receptor beta chains from one specimen sequenced in a study of OX40 agonist ivuxolimab in advanced cancers. TCRdb's table, derived via immunoSEQ multiplex PCR, lists solely in-frame clones and lacks some. The sample comprises some 98,000 clones, roughly 90% of which are singletons, and roughly 0.33% rests with the top ten. Sequenced here: CD4+ or CD8+ T cells sorted from blood, sampled in a trial of the OX40 agonist ivuxolimab. The receptors originated from an adult with an advanced solid tumor such as melanoma, head and neck, liver or kidney cancer.

The chain carries TRBV4-3 and TRBJ2-2; D is possibly TRBD2 (5 bases). Per the germline V gene, CDR1 is LGHNA and CDR2 is YSLEER. V was clipped by 3 bases and J by 3 bases, with 14 bases between them. This CDR3 is 16 amino acids long. In DNA, the CDR3 is TGCGCCAGCAGCCATACCCGGGGAACAGACACCGGGGAGCTGTTTTTT. Translated, it gives CASSHTRGTDTGELFF.

The rearrangement uses TRBV19 and TRBJ2-3, with a tentative D call TRBD1 (6 bases). V was trimmed by 6 bases and J by 4 bases, leaving 14 bases between them. Germline CDR1 is LNHDA and CDR2 is SQIVND (reference sequence). The length of the CDR3 is 14 residues. CDR3 amino acids: CASRARGYSDTQYF. DNA for the CDR3: TGTGCCAGTAGAGCCAGGGGATATTCAGATACGCAGTATTTT.

Only one count was recorded for this clone. Other DNA sequences in this sample translate to the same CDR3. CDR3 sequence: CASSGRGGHRETQYF. The DNA of the CDR3 is TGTGCCAGCAGCGGTCGGGGGGGGCATCGGGAGACCCAGTACTTC. V gene TRBV9 combines with J gene TRBJ2-5, with 8 bases fitting TRBD2. Germline assignment: CDR1 SGDLS and CDR2 YYNGEE. J was trimmed by 5 bases and V by 3 bases; bases with no gene match: 9. The CDR3 has 15 amino acids.

The chain carries TRBV6-1 and TRBJ2-3; D remains ambiguous. Trimming took off 1 base at V and 9 bases at J, with 8 bases between the two ends. The germline CDR1 and CDR2 sequences are MNHNS and SASEGT. This CDR3 spans 12 amino acids. In DNA, the CDR3 is TGTGCCAGCAGTGAAGTGCGAGGCACGCAGTATTTT. The encoded protein is CASSEVRGTQYF.

This clone appeared a single time. V is TRBV7-8 and J is TRBJ1-1, with 7 bases lining up with TRBD1. Germline V CDR1 and CDR2: SGHVS, FQNEAQ. The CDR3 length is 16 residues. J gave up 0 bases and V 5 bases, and 9 bases lay outside the gene matches. The CDR3, as DNA: TGTGCCAGCAGCACCACGGGACAGCAAATGAACACTGAAGCTTTCTTT. This gives the protein CASSTTGQQMNTEAFF.

This chain links TRBV28 with TRBJ2-6; 7 bases map to TRBD1. Germline assignment: CDR1 MDHEN and CDR2 SYDVKM. V trimming: 4 bases; J trimming: 0 bases; junction bases outside the gene matches: 12. The CDR3 has 19 amino acids. Here the CDR3 reads CASSSRGQTYRSGANVLTF. In nucleotides, the CDR3 is TGTGCCAGCAGTTCCCGGGGACAGACCTACCGCTCTGGGGCCAACGTCCTGACTTTC. The full variable domain, in which reference TRBV28 and TRBJ2-6 provide the parts outside the CDR3, is DVKVTQSSRYLVKRTGEKVFLECVQDMDHENMFWYRQDPGLGLRLIYFSYDVKMKEKGDIPEGYSVSREKKERFSLILESASTNQTSMYLCASSSRGQTYRSGANVLTFGAGSRLTVL.

V and J are TRBV5-1 and TRBJ2-5; TRBD2 matches at 7 bases. The CDR3 totals 15 residues. V lost 0 bases to trimming and J lost 4 bases; unmatched junction nucleotides: 6. CDR1 is SGHRS, CDR2 YFSETQ, per germline. CDR3 loop: CASSLGAREGETQYF. The CDR3 bases are TGCGCCAGCAGCTTGGGGGCGAGGGAGGGAGAGACCCAGTACTTC.

The V and J genes are TRBV6-5 and TRBJ1-4; weak D call: TRBD1 (6 bases). The germline CDR1 and CDR2 sequences are MNHEY and SVGAGI. The V and J ends lost 5 bases and 8 bases respectively, with 18 bases between them. The CDR3 length is 15 residues. The CDR3 loop reads CASSPSSDRKEKLFF. As DNA, the CDR3 is TGTGCCAGCAGTCCCTCTTCTGACAGGAAAGAAAAACTGTTTTTT.

The V call is TRBV11-2, the J call TRBJ2-7, with TRBD2 matching over 8 bases. CDR1 and CDR2 (germline): SGHAT, FQNNGV. This CDR3 is built from 14 residues. V was clipped by 1 base and J by 6 bases; unmatched bases: 5. The CDR3 nucleotides are TGTGCCAGCAGCTTAGCGGGAGGGGCGGTCGAGCAGTACTTC. This codes for CASSLAGGAVEQYF.